Shown below are 26 T cell receptor beta chains from a single sample sequenced in a study of human thymus T cells. Method: immunoSEQ multiplex PCR; TCRdb's copy keeps in-frame clones and lacks some. Here the sample spans tens of thousands of clones, nearly 95% being singletons. Specimen: blood. These TCRs come from a boy in the first two years of life with a congenital heart defect but otherwise immunologically healthy.

The chain uses TRBV4-2 and TRBJ2-5, with unresolved D. The V gene's germline CDR1 is LGHNA and CDR2 YNFKEQ. V dropped 3 bases and J dropped 5 bases, with 4 bases sitting between them. The CDR3 contains 11 residues. The CDR3 nucleotides are TGTGCCAGCAGCCACCGGGAGACCCAGTACTTC. This gives the protein CASSHRETQYF.

This clone was found once. This chain joins TRBV2 and TRBJ2-5; D is unclear. Germline loops: CDR1 SNHLY, CDR2 FYNNEI. The CDR3 is 11 amino acids. Deletions cut 4 bases from V and 5 bases from J, with 5 bases between. CDR3 DNA: TGTGCCAGCAGTGTGGCGGAGACCCAGTACTTC. Protein sequence: CASSVAETQYF.

This chain links TRBV29-1 with TRBJ1-1; no clear D gene. Per the germline V gene, CDR1 is SQVTM and CDR2 is ANQGSEA. The length of the CDR3 is 12 residues. Trimming took 4 bases from V and 1 from J, leaving 7 bases between them. CDR3 loop: CSVGRQNTEAFF. DNA for the CDR3: TGCAGCGTTGGAAGACAGAACACTGAAGCTTTCTTT. Drawing the rest from reference TRBV29-1 and TRBJ1-1, the complete variable domain is SAVISQKPSRDICQRGTSLTIQCQVDSQVTMMFWYRQQPGQSLTLIATANQGSEATYESGFVIDKFPISRPNLTFSTLTVSNMSPEDSSIYLCSVGRQNTEAFFGQGTRLTVV.

The CDR3 DNA is TGTGCCAGCAGTTTAAAAACCCCAGGCAGAAGGGGAGAGCAGTACTTC. Protein product: CASSLKTPGRRGEQYF. The J gene is TRBJ2-7, the V gene TRBV28, with D maybe TRBD1 (5 bases). This CDR3 is 16 amino acids long. Trimming cost V 2 bases and J 7 bases, with 21 bases left between them. Germline lookup yields CDR1 MDHEN and CDR2 SYDVKM.

This clone was detected only once. The CDR3 DNA sequence: TGTGCCTGGAGTGAGAAACCGGCGCCCCAGTACTTC. Translating it yields CAWSEKPAPQYF. V usage is TRBV30 and J usage is TRBJ2-5; no clear D gene. V lost 1 base, J lost 9 bases, and 12 bases lay in between. This CDR3 is 12 amino acids long. Per the germline V gene, CDR1 is GTSNPN and CDR2 is SVGIG (reference sequence).

This chain joins TRBV21-1 and TRBJ1-6; TRBD1, as called in the table, went unchecked against the DNA. TRBV21-1 is termed a pseudogene. There are 13 residues in the CDR3. For the CDR3, the DNA is TGTGCCAGCAGTGGGACACGCAATTCACCCCTCCACTTT. This translates into CASSGTRNSPLHF.

This clone was seen a single time. The V gene is TRBV28, the J gene TRBJ2-3, with D perhaps TRBD1 (6 bases). The CDR3 covers 16 residues. The germline CDR1 and CDR2 sequences are MDHEN and SYDVKM. Trimming cost V 5 bases and J 4 bases, with 19 bases left between them. The CDR3 is CASSPLPGSGADTQYF. The CDR3 nucleotides are TGTGCCAGCAGTCCCCTTCCCGGATCAGGGGCAGATACGCAGTATTTT. The complete variable domain, with remaining parts taken from reference TRBV28 and TRBJ2-3, reads DVKVTQSSRYLVKRTGEKVFLECVQDMDHENMFWYRQDPGLGLRLIYFSYDVKMKEKGDIPEGYSVSREKKERFSLILESASTNQTSMYLCASSPLPGSGADTQYFGPGTRLTVL.

The V gene is TRBV7-2, the J gene TRBJ2-7; TRBD1 is a possible D gene (6 bases). The CDR3 has 13 amino acids. Germline V gene lookup returns CDR1 SGHTA and CDR2 FQGNSA. V dropped 1 base and J dropped 2 bases, with 6 bases sitting between them. CDR3 nucleotide sequence: TGTGCCAGCAGCTTAGACAGGGCCTACGAGCAGTACTTC. This gives the protein CASSLDRAYEQYF.

The V call is TRBV7-9, the J call TRBJ2-7, with a weak D call TRBD2 (5 bases). V dropped 1 base and J dropped 1 base, with 8 bases sitting between them. The germline V gene encodes CDR1 SEHNR and CDR2 FQNEAQ (reference sequence). The CDR3 is 14 residues long. As DNA, the CDR3 is TGTGCCAGCAGCTTAGGTCGCGGGTCCTACGAGCAGTACTTC. Its translation: CASSLGRGSYEQYF. Variable domain in full (rest from reference TRBV7-9 and TRBJ2-7): DTGVSQNPRHKITKRGQNVTFRCDPISEHNRLYWYRQTLGQGPEFLTYFQNEAQLEKSRLLSDRFSAERPKGSFSTLEIQRTEQGDSAMYLCASSLGRGSYEQYFGPGTRLTVT.

The J gene is TRBJ2-6, the V gene TRBV9, with TRBD2 as a possible D gene (6 bases). The V and J ends lost 4 bases and 0 bases respectively, with 14 bases between them. This CDR3 comprises 17 residues. Per the germline V gene, CDR1 is SGDLS and CDR2 is YYNGEE. The CDR3 loop is CASSKGRGRSGANVLTF. CDR3 sequence (DNA): TGTGCCAGCAGCAAGGGGCGGGGCCGCTCTGGGGCCAACGTCCTGACTTTC. The variable domain in full, completed from reference TRBV9 and TRBJ2-6, reads DSGVTQTPKHLITATGQRVTLRCSPRSGDLSVYWYQQSLDQGLQFLIQYYNGEERAKGNILERFSAQQFPDLHSELNLSSLELGDSALYFCASSKGRGRSGANVLTFGAGSRLTVL.

This clone came up once. V is TRBV28 and J is TRBJ1-6, with D maybe TRBD1 (5 bases). The CDR3 is 15 residues long. The V end lost 6 bases, the J end lost 6 bases, and 15 bases lay between the germline ends. Germline assignment: CDR1 MDHEN and CDR2 SYDVKM. The DNA of the CDR3 is TGTGCCAGCAGCCTCCTGGGGGGGGGTAATTCACCCCTCCACTTT. Its protein product is CASSLLGGGNSPLHF.

This chain links TRBV6-1 with TRBJ2-7; 7 nucleotides agree with TRBD2. V trimming: 6 bases; J trimming: 1 base; junction bases outside the gene matches: 9. The CDR3 is made up of 15 amino acids. Per germline, CDR1 MNHNS and CDR2 SASEGT. CDR3 sequence (DNA): TGTGCCAGCAGCCACGGGTGGCGGGGGTCCTACGAGCAGTACTTC. Translating it yields CASSHGWRGSYEQYF.

V is TRBV30 and J is TRBJ1-4; D is perhaps TRBD1 (5 bases). The CDR3 covers 13 residues. CDR1 is GTSNPN, CDR2 SVGIG, per germline (reference sequence). V lost 3 bases, J lost 6 bases, and 11 bases lay in between. CDR3 residues: CAWSRDSYEKLFF. CDR3 sequence (DNA): TGTGCCTGGAGCCGGGACTCCTATGAAAAACTGTTTTTT.

As concerns this clone: An end of the junction differs from the germline gene, which may be a read error. J is TRBJ2-7 and V is TRBV5-1; 11 bases line up with TRBD2. CDR3 length equals 19 residues. Per germline, CDR1 SGHRS and CDR2 YFSETQ. CDR3 nucleotides: TGCGCCAGCAACTTGGGTTCCACTAGCGGGGGCCTCAGCTCCTACGAGCAGTACTTC. The encoded protein is CASNLGSTSGGLSSYEQYF. Variable domain in full (rest from reference TRBV5-1 and TRBJ2-7): KAGVTQTPRYLIKTRGQQVTLSCSPISGHRSVSWYQQTPGQGLQFLFEYFSETQRNKGNFPGRFSGRQFSNSRSEMNVSTLELGDSALYLCASNLGSTSGGLSSYEQYFGPGTRLTVT.

The rearrangement joins TRBV11-2 to TRBJ2-1; 14 bases fit TRBD2. Trimming cost V 4 bases and J 6 bases; bases outside gene matches: 8. Germline V gives CDR1 SGHAT, CDR2 FQNNGV. The CDR3 contains 17 residues. The DNA of the CDR3 is TGTGCCAGCAGCTCCCGACTAGCGGGGGGGCCAACCAATGAGCAGTTCTTC. Its protein product is CASSSRLAGGPTNEQFF.

The chain has TRBV7-2 and TRBJ1-1; 12 bases match TRBD1. Germline assignment: CDR1 SGHTA and CDR2 FQGNSA. The CDR3 is 16 amino acids. V dropped 5 bases and J dropped 4; count of bases not matched to a gene: 8. The CDR3 protein is CASSTGTGGASTEAFF. CDR3 DNA: TGTGCCAGCAGCACTGGGACAGGGGGCGCGAGCACTGAAGCTTTCTTT.

This clone was counted once. The rearrangement joins TRBV27 to TRBJ1-6; D unresolved. CDR1 is MNHEY and CDR2 is SMNVEV in the germline V gene (reference sequence). Trimming took 2 bases from V and 3 from J, leaving 2 bases between them. The CDR3 consists of 13 residues. DNA for the CDR3: TGTGCCAGCAGTTTACACTATAATTCACCCCTCCACTTT. This encodes CASSLHYNSPLHF.

This chain uses TRBV10-3 with TRBJ2-2; D unclear. V lost 6 bases to trimming and J lost 4 bases, with 6 bases between them. This CDR3 comprises 12 residues. CDR1 and CDR2 from the germline V gene are ENHRY and SYGVKD. The CDR3 is CAIRGSTGELFF. CDR3 sequence (DNA): TGTGCCATCAGGGGGTCCACCGGGGAGCTGTTTTTT.

The chain carries TRBV27 and TRBJ1-5; no firm D call. This CDR3 is built from 14 residues. Germline loops: CDR1 MNHEY, CDR2 SMNVEV (reference sequence). The V end lost 3 bases, the J end lost 1 base, and 7 bases lay between the germline ends. This chain's CDR3 is CASSFGGSNQPQHF. CDR3 coding DNA: TGTGCCAGCAGTTTCGGAGGCAGCAATCAGCCCCAGCATTTT.

J is TRBJ2-5 and V is TRBV10-3; 12 nucleotides align to TRBD2. This CDR3 is 16 amino acids long. V was clipped by 6 bases and J by 2 bases; unmatched bases: 7. Germline V CDR1 and CDR2: ENHRY, SYGVKD. CDR3 sequence reads: CAIRNRLAGGQETQYF. CDR3 bases: TGTGCCATCAGGAATCGGCTAGCGGGGGGGCAAGAGACCCAGTACTTC.

The CDR3 reads CASSWGRGRQPQHF. DNA of the CDR3: TGTGCCAGCAGCTGGGGCAGGGGGCGACAGCCCCAGCATTTT. This chain links TRBV5-6 with TRBJ1-5, with TRBD1 identical over 8 bases. The CDR3 contains 14 residues. Germline lookup yields CDR1 SGHDT and CDR2 YYEEEE. V dropped 3 bases and J dropped 7; count of bases not matched to a gene: 6. The entire variable domain, with the rest obtained from reference TRBV5-6 and TRBJ1-5, is as follows: DAGVTQSPTHLIKTRGQQVTLRCSPKSGHDTVSWYQQALGQGPQFIFQYYEEEERQRGNFPDRFSGHQFPNYSSELNVNALLLGDSALYLCASSWGRGRQPQHFGDGTRLSIL.

The chain recombines TRBV5-1 with TRBJ2-3; 8 nucleotides match TRBD1. The trim removed 4 bases at V and 5 bases at J, leaving 3 bases unmatched. Germline V gives CDR1 SGHRS, CDR2 YFSETQ. This CDR3 is built from 13 residues. The chain's CDR3 is CASSPQGEDTQYF. CDR3 DNA sequence: TGCGCCAGCAGCCCACAGGGGGAAGATACGCAGTATTTT.

This sequence joins TRBV5-4 and TRBJ1-2; 8 bases are shared with TRBD1. From germline, CDR1 is SGHNT and CDR2 YYREEE (reference sequence). The trim removed 0 bases at V and 6 bases at J, leaving 4 bases unmatched. The CDR3 is 14 amino acids. The CDR3 sequence is CASSLADRVHGYTF. CDR3 nucleotides: TGTGCCAGCAGCTTGGCGGACAGGGTTCATGGCTACACCTTC.

J is TRBJ2-3 and V is TRBV28, with 9 nucleotides matching TRBD2. This CDR3 comprises 14 residues. From germline, CDR1 is MDHEN and CDR2 SYDVKM. After removal of 2 bases from V and 4 bases from J, the junction contained 1 base not matched to a gene. The chain's CDR3 is CASSLAGGPDTQYF. The CDR3 DNA follows: TGTGCCAGCAGTTTAGCGGGGGGGCCAGATACGCAGTATTTT.

The V and J genes are TRBV2 and TRBJ1-3; D unresolved. Per the germline V gene, CDR1 is SNHLY and CDR2 is FYNNEI. Trimming took off 7 bases at V and 2 bases at J, with 15 bases between the two ends. The CDR3 loop spans 15 amino acids. Here the CDR3 reads CASKPPTAPGNTIYF. The CDR3 region has the DNA TGTGCCAGCAAACCCCCGACCGCTCCTGGAAACACCATATATTTT.

The chain links TRBV28 to TRBJ2-1; 10 bases agree with TRBD2. Germline trimming cut 4 bases from V and 8 bases from J; bases unmatched to any gene: 8. Germline-derived CDR1 and CDR2 are MDHEN and SYDVKM. The CDR3 sequence is 15 residues long. CDR3 amino acids: CASSYSGGAVDEQFF. CDR3 DNA: TGTGCCAGCAGTTACAGCGGGGGGGCGGTCGATGAGCAGTTCTTC.